The source of this T cell receptor (beta chain) is a study of cytomegalovirus exposure and HLA in healthy donors. Method: immunoSEQ multiplex PCR; TCRdb's copy keeps in-frame clones and lacks some. This sample has 190,000 or so clones, with 80% to 85% found just once. CDR1 and CDR2 from the germline V gene are SGHRS and YFSETQ. This CDR3 has 15 residues. V shed 4 bases and J shed 6 bases, with 20 bases lying between them. The sequence was obtained from a young woman in good health and CMV-seropositive. Sequenced: PBMCs. V is TRBV5-1 and J is TRBJ2-7; D unclear. CDR3 residues: CASSPTRSPFREQYF. The CDR3 nucleotides read TGCGCCAGCAGCCCAACAAGAAGTCCATTCCGCGAGCAGTACTTC.